This section outlines one T cell receptor beta chain sequence together with its context. Its antigen is unidentified. Germline assignment: CDR1 GTSNPN and CDR2 SVGIG (reference sequence). CDR3 size: 13 residues. Trimming took off 2 bases at V and 8 bases at J, with 13 bases between the two ends. Viral peptide pools were used in the ViraFEST assay to expand antigen-specific CD4+ T cells, and sequencing came afterward. An approximately ten-day culture period preceded the isolation of CD4+ T cells. Each vaccine recipient was nucleocapsid antibody negative and had no prior SARS-CoV-2 infection. This sample is part of a study of vaccination effects on CD4 cells after COVID-19. The table came from immunoSEQ multiplex PCR; TCRdb's copy has only in-frame clones and leaves some out. The data show roughly 41,000 clones, about two thirds seen once.

The J gene is TRBJ2-1, the V gene TRBV30; maybe TRBD2 (5 bases). This sample comprised CD4+ T cells from PBMCs cultured with HCoV-OC43 spike peptides, obtained before COVID-19 vaccination. Subset specified: HCoV-OC43 spike overlapping peptide pool stimulation. The sequence derives from a human donor who received a COVID-19 vaccine. CDR3 amino acids: CAWSRGIKDEQFF. CDR3 sequence (DNA): TGTGCCTGGAGTCGGGGAATTAAGGATGAGCAGTTCTTC. The full variable domain, with the rest looked up from reference TRBV30 and TRBJ2-1, is SQTIHQWPATLVQPVGSPLSLECTVEGTSNPNLYWYRQAAGRGLQLLFYSVGIGQISSEVPQNLSASRPQDRQFILSSKKLLLSDSGFYLCAWSRGIKDEQFFGPGTRLTVL.